The 10 T cell receptor beta chains in this list originate from one sample, sequenced in a study of cytomegalovirus exposure and HLA in healthy donors. The PCR was carried out with 60 Vbeta primers and 13 Jbeta primers. Here immunoSEQ multiplex PCR was the method, and the copy in TCRdb shows in-frame clones only, minus some. The sample carries about 210,000 clones, 81% recorded once. Sequencing used PBMCs. The receptors originated from a man aged 40-50 years in good health and CMV-seropositive.

This clone was detected once. J is TRBJ1-5 and V is TRBV6-1, with 7 bases matching TRBD1. Germline V gene lookup returns CDR1 MNHNS and CDR2 SASEGT. V lost 0 bases to trimming and J lost 7 bases; unmatched junction nucleotides: 12. This CDR3 contains 17 residues. The CDR3 region has the DNA TGTGCCAGCAGTGAAGCAATTGCGCCGACAGGGAGACAGCCCCAGCATTTT. Its protein is CASSEAIAPTGRQPQHF.

This chain links TRBV4-1 with TRBJ2-5; 12 bases are a match to TRBD2. The V gene's germline CDR1 is MGHRA and CDR2 YSYEKL. J lost 1 base, V lost 3 bases, and 9 bases had no gene match. The CDR3 has 18 residues. CDR3 bases: TGCGCCAGCAGCCACGCCGCCGGACTAGCGGGGTTCCAAGAGACCCAGTACTTC. Its protein is CASSHAAGLAGFQETQYF.

The V call is TRBV15, the J call TRBJ1-2; tentative D call: TRBD1 (5 bases). This CDR3 is built from 14 residues. V lost 1 base to trimming and J lost 3 bases, with 9 bases between them. CDR1 is LNHNV, CDR2 YYDKDF, per germline (reference sequence). The CDR3, as DNA: TGTGCCACCAGCAGAGGGGAGGGGTACTATGGCTACACCTTC. Its protein is CATSRGEGYYGYTF.

The chain recombines TRBV6-1 with TRBJ2-2, with 7 nucleotides matching TRBD2. The V gene's germline CDR1 is MNHNS and CDR2 SASEGT. V lost 10 bases, J lost 2 bases, and 10 bases stayed unmatched. CDR3 length: 15 residues. The CDR3 protein is CAIPERGDNTGELFF. The DNA of the CDR3 is TGTGCCATCCCCGAGCGGGGAGACAACACCGGGGAGCTGTTTTTT.

This chain connects TRBV4-3 to TRBJ1-3, with D unresolved. Germline CDR1 reads LGHNA; CDR2 reads YSLEER. The germline V and J ends were trimmed by 0 bases and 7 bases, with 10 bases remaining between them. There are 14 residues in the CDR3. The CDR3 region is CASSQERVWNTIYF. As DNA, the CDR3 is TGCGCCAGCAGCCAAGAGAGGGTTTGGAACACCATATATTTT.

The J gene is TRBJ1-2, the V gene TRBV2; a weak D match, TRBD1 (5 bases). This CDR3 comprises 15 residues. Germline CDR1 SNHLY, CDR2 FYNNEI. The V end was cut by 5 bases, the J end by 0 bases, with 13 bases between. In nucleotides, the CDR3 is TGTGCCAGCAGTCTTACAGGTCTAGCTAACTATGGCTACACCTTC. Protein product: CASSLTGLANYGYTF.

The V gene is TRBV28, the J gene TRBJ2-7; 9 bases fit TRBD1. The CDR3 sequence is 14 residues long. V gave up 4 bases and J gave up 5 bases; unmatched junction bases: 6. Germline V gives CDR1 MDHEN, CDR2 SYDVKM. Written as DNA, the CDR3 is TGTGCCAGCAGTTCCCCGACAGGGGGGGACGAGCAGTACTTC. Translated: CASSSPTGGDEQYF.

The gene calls are TRBV29-1 and TRBJ1-2, with 11 bases that match TRBD1. The CDR3 is 14 residues long. Germline assignment: CDR1 SQVTM and CDR2 ANQGSEA. V was pared by 6 bases and J by 4 bases, with 7 bases of the junction left unmatched. CDR3 protein: CSVSGTGGFYGYTF. CDR3 sequence (DNA): TGCAGCGTGTCCGGGACAGGGGGATTCTATGGCTACACCTTC.

The V and J genes are TRBV6-5 and TRBJ2-7; D possibly corresponds to TRBD2 (6 bases). The CDR3 runs to 14 residues. V lost 6 bases and J lost 4, with 16 bases in between. Germline assignment: CDR1 MNHEY and CDR2 SVGAGI. CDR3 in amino acids: CASRPGVRNYEQYF. CDR3 DNA: TGTGCCAGCAGACCGGGAGTTCGGAATTACGAGCAGTACTTC.

The J gene is TRBJ1-2, the V gene TRBV6-6; TRBD1 matches at 7 bases. There are 14 residues in the CDR3. Germline lookup yields CDR1 MNHNY and CDR2 SVGAGI (reference sequence). The J segment lost 0 bases and the V segment lost 6 bases, leaving 4 bases of the junction unmatched. Here the CDR3 reads CASSGTDTNYGYTF. The CDR3 DNA sequence: TGTGCCAGCAGCGGGACAGACACTAACTATGGCTACACCTTC.